The next 32 T cell receptor beta chains were all read from a single sample in a study of blood T cells in healthy people across ages. Through a sample-barcoded 5' primer and a J-beta primer mix, a second PCR was run for about 6 to 11 cycles. TCRdb re-analysed the 5' RACE reads in MiXCR, keeping a single row per CDR3 protein. The sample gives some 1.5 million distinct CDR3 sequences, about 28% of which show up once; 7.7% is in the top ten. The sequenced sample consisted of blood. The receptor set was obtained from a woman under 40 in good health.

This clonotype was seen only a few times. This chain uses TRBV12-3 or TRBV12-4 with TRBJ2-7; D unresolved. The CDR3 consists of 12 residues. Trimming removed 3 bases from V and 2 bases from J, with 5 bases in between. The CDR3 DNA sequence: TGTGCCAGCAGTTTCCAGGCCTACGAGCAGTACTTC. It is translated as CASSFQAYEQYF.

The chain carries TRBV6-2 or TRBV6-3 and TRBJ2-2, with a weak D call TRBD1 (5 bases). The CDR3 is 17 residues long. Germline V gene sequence: CDR1 MNHEY, CDR2 SVGEGT. V lost 5 bases to trimming and J lost 0 bases, with 16 bases between them. This CDR3 reads CASSNFLDTSNTGELFF. The CDR3 coding sequence is TGTGCCAGCAGTAACTTCCTGGACACCTCGAACACCGGGGAGCTGTTTTTT.

The gene calls are TRBV7-9 and TRBJ2-5; the D is unclear. The CDR3 extends over 13 amino acids. The germline gives CDR1 SEHNR, CDR2 FQNEAQ (reference sequence). The ends were cut back, 1 base at V and 9 bases at J, with 12 bases in the middle. The CDR3: CASSLESVWAQYF. In DNA, the CDR3 is TGTGCCAGCAGCTTAGAGTCAGTATGGGCCCAGTACTTC.

A single count supports this clonotype. CDR3 in amino acids: CASSQAGWSYEQYF. CDR3 nucleotides: TGTGCCAGCAGCCAAGCGGGATGGTCCTACGAGCAGTACTTC. The rearrangement uses TRBV14 and TRBJ2-7; D is possibly TRBD2 (5 bases). The CDR3 totals 14 residues. Germline values: CDR1 SGHDN, CDR2 FVKESK. V was clipped by 1 base and J by 1 base, with 8 bases between them.

The chain combines TRBV9 with TRBJ1-1, with TRBD1 as a possible D gene (6 bases). This CDR3 spans 14 amino acids. The germline V gene has CDR1 SGDLS and CDR2 YYNGEE. V lost 2 bases and J 11 bases, leaving 19 bases between the germline ends. The CDR3 loop reads CASSVLQQGLEAFF. The CDR3 nucleotides are TGTGCCAGCAGCGTCCTACAACAGGGTTTGGAGGCTTTCTTT.

This clonotype was observed many times. J is TRBJ2-7 and V is TRBV10-3; 8 nucleotides align to TRBD1. The V and J ends lost 4 bases and 2 bases, in that order; junction bases with no gene match: 4. The CDR3 is 14 residues long. In germline, CDR1 is ENHRY, CDR2 SYGVKD. The CDR3 protein is CAISATGGTYEQYF. CDR3 nucleotide sequence: TGTGCCATCAGTGCCACAGGGGGGACCTACGAGCAGTACTTC.

This clonotype was detected a few times. The V call is TRBV6-1, the J call TRBJ2-1; tentatively, D is TRBD2 (6 bases). In germline, CDR1 is MNHNS, CDR2 SASEGT. CDR3 size: 19 residues. V lost 7 bases to trimming and J lost 7 bases, with 32 bases between them. CDR3 in DNA: TGTGCCAGCACTATATTTGGGCGAAAGGGACGGCGGGGATCAAATGAGCAGTTCTTC. This encodes CASTIFGRKGRRGSNEQFF.

The sample holds a few counts of this clonotype. V usage is TRBV20-1 and J usage is TRBJ2-5; D is ambiguous. V shed 3 bases and J shed 2 bases, with 16 bases lying between them. The CDR3 loop spans 15 amino acids. CDR1 and CDR2 from the germline V gene are DFQATT and SNEGSKA (reference sequence). CDR3 sequence (DNA): TGCAGTGCTAGCGGGTCCACGGCAGGTCAAGAGACCCAGTACTTC. Its translation: CSASGSTAGQETQYF.

This clonotype was recorded many times. This chain connects TRBV7-6 to TRBJ2-7; the D gene is possibly TRBD1 (5 bases). Trimming took off 5 bases at V and 3 bases at J, with 17 bases between the two ends. This CDR3 spans 15 amino acids. CDR1 is SGHVS, CDR2 FNYEAQ, per germline. CDR3 region: CASSLGRASLYEQYF. CDR3 nucleotide sequence: TGTGCCAGCAGCCTCGGCAGGGCAAGTCTCTACGAGCAGTACTTC.

This clonotype was counted a few times. The J gene is TRBJ2-5, the V gene TRBV28, with D perhaps matching TRBD2 (6 bases). The ends were cut back, 5 bases at V and 2 bases at J, with 21 bases in the middle. Germline loops: CDR1 MDHEN, CDR2 SYDVKM. The CDR3 sequence is 17 residues long. This chain's CDR3 is CASSPASGRGRQETQYF. The CDR3 bases are TGTGCCAGCAGTCCGGCGAGCGGGCGAGGGAGGCAAGAGACCCAGTACTTC.

The chain recombines TRBV9 with TRBJ2-1; 11 nucleotides align to TRBD2. The V gene end was trimmed by 0 bases and the J gene end by 7 bases; junction bases not matched to a gene: 12. This CDR3 is built from 18 residues. Germline V gene data show CDR1 as SGDLS and CDR2 as YYNGEE. The CDR3 reads CASSVGSSGGSGTNEQFF. As DNA, the CDR3 is TGTGCCAGCAGCGTAGGTTCTAGCGGGGGGTCAGGAACGAATGAGCAGTTCTTC.

The chain uses TRBV7-2 and TRBJ1-6; perhaps TRBD1 as D (5 bases). Trimming shortened V by 5 bases and J by 13 bases, and 15 bases separated the two germline ends. The CDR3 runs to 13 residues. CDR1 is SGHTA, CDR2 FQGNSA, per germline. DNA of the CDR3: TGTGCCAGCAGCCCCGACAGAGTCTCCCCCCTCCACTTT. Protein: CASSPDRVSPLHF.

This clonotype was picked up a small number of times. DNA of the CDR3: TGTGCCAGCAGTTACCCCCGCGGGAGGGGGCCTTGGGAGCAGTACTTC. Translated, it gives CASSYPRGRGPWEQYF. The chain couples TRBV12-3 or TRBV12-4 to TRBJ2-4; 9 bases are a match to TRBD2. The trim removed 4 bases at V and 13 bases at J, leaving 17 bases unmatched. This CDR3 region has 16 residues.

This clonotype showed up just a few times. V gene TRBV4-1 combines with J gene TRBJ1-2, with a tentative D call TRBD1 (6 bases). Deletions cut 3 bases from V and 0 bases from J, with 14 bases between. CDR1 is MGHRA and CDR2 is YSYEKL in the germline V gene. This CDR3 region has 16 residues. The CDR3 protein is CASSQGTGATNYGYTF. DNA of the CDR3: TGCGCCAGCAGCCAGGGTACGGGGGCCACTAACTATGGCTACACCTTC.

V and J are TRBV30 and TRBJ2-2, with TRBD2 identical over 7 bases. With 6 bases clipped from V and 3 bases from J, the junction kept 7 bases outside the gene matches. This CDR3 contains 14 residues. Per the germline V gene, CDR1 is GTSNPN and CDR2 is SVGIG (reference sequence). The CDR3 sequence: CACRGVSYTGELFF. The CDR3 coding sequence is TGTGCCTGCCGGGGGGTCTCGTACACCGGGGAGCTGTTTTTT.

The genes are TRBV4-1 and TRBJ2-1, with TRBD2 identical over 7 bases. Germline V lookup: CDR1 MGHRA, CDR2 YSYEKL. This CDR3 comprises 16 residues. The trim removed 0 bases at V and 4 bases at J, leaving 6 bases unmatched. The CDR3 is CASSQDVASGYNEQFF. DNA of the CDR3: TGCGCCAGCAGCCAAGATGTGGCTAGCGGATACAATGAGCAGTTCTTC.

V and J are TRBV28 and TRBJ2-3; either TRBD1 or TRBD2 may supply D (5 bases each). Germline-derived CDR1 and CDR2 are MDHEN and SYDVKM. V lost 5 bases and J lost 0, with 21 bases in between. This CDR3 spans 18 amino acids. This chain's CDR3 is CASSPPGRGLASTDTQYF. The CDR3 DNA follows: TGTGCCAGCAGTCCGCCGGGACGAGGCCTTGCTAGCACAGATACGCAGTATTTT.

A few counts support this clonotype. The chain links TRBV7-2 to TRBJ2-1, with TRBD2 as a possible D gene (5 bases). Germline V gives CDR1 SGHTA, CDR2 FQGNSA. The CDR3 totals 15 residues. V lost 4 bases and J lost 2, with 12 bases in between. The CDR3 nucleotides are TGTGCCAGCAGCTCGGCGGGTCTCCCCTACAATGAGCAGTTCTTC. Protein sequence: CASSSAGLPYNEQFF. Based on the CDR3 plus reference TRBV7-2 and TRBJ2-1, the full variable domain is GAGVSQSPSNKVTEKGKDVELRCDPISGHTALYWYRQSLGQGLEFLIYFQGNSAPDKSGLPSDRFSAERTGGSVSTLTIQRTQQEDSAVYLCASSSAGLPYNEQFFGPGTRLTVL.

This chain connects TRBV11-2 to TRBJ2-3, with TRBD1 matching 8 bases. Looked up from germline, CDR1 is SGHAT and CDR2 is FQNNGV. After removal of 1 base from V and 14 bases from J, the junction contained 5 bases not matched to a gene. The CDR3 has 12 amino acids. The DNA for the CDR3 is TGTGCCAGCAGCTTAGGGACAGGGTTTTGGTATTTT. It is translated as CASSLGTGFWYF.

This clonotype was counted at least ten times. V is TRBV12-3 or TRBV12-4 and J is TRBJ1-2; the match to TRBD1 covers 8 bases. The J segment lost 3 bases and the V segment lost 3 bases, leaving 6 bases of the junction unmatched. The CDR3 runs to 15 residues. CDR3: CASSFLPTGDYGYTF. The DNA of the CDR3 is TGTGCCAGCAGTTTCCTACCGACAGGGGACTATGGCTACACCTTC.

The chain couples TRBV6-5 to TRBJ1-6, with D unresolved. V was cut by 6 bases and J by 8 bases, with 17 bases left in between. This CDR3 is 15 amino acids long. Germline V gene sequence: CDR1 MNHEY, CDR2 SVGAGI. The CDR3 region has the DNA TGTGCCAGCAGCACCCCCGGACTTACGGATTCACCCCTCCACTTT. The encoded protein is CASSTPGLTDSPLHF.

A few counts support this clonotype. V is TRBV5-1 and J is TRBJ2-1, with D maybe TRBD2 (7 bases). This CDR3 contains 16 residues. The V and J ends lost 5 bases and 3 bases respectively, with 18 bases between them. Germline CDR1 is SGHRS and CDR2 is YFSETQ. CDR3 in DNA: TGCGCCAGCAGTGAGGGGGGGCGGGGCAGCTACAATGAGCAGTTCTTC. This gives the protein CASSEGGRGSYNEQFF. The variable domain in full, completed from reference TRBV5-1 and TRBJ2-1, reads KAGVTQTPRYLIKTRGQQVTLSCSPISGHRSVSWYQQTPGQGLQFLFEYFSETQRNKGNFPGRFSGRQFSNSRSEMNVSTLELGDSALYLCASSEGGRGSYNEQFFGPGTRLTVL.

This clonotype has only a few counts. The chain has TRBV12-5 and TRBJ2-1, with 10 bases that match TRBD1. The CDR3 covers 17 residues. Trimming removed 4 bases from V and 9 bases from J; junction bases left unmatched: 15. Germline CDR1 and CDR2: LGHNT and FRNRAP. The CDR3 DNA is TGTGCTAGTGGTTCGACTTCGGGACAGGGGTTTTTGGGTGAGCAGTTCTTC. It translates to CASGSTSGQGFLGEQFF.

This clonotype was seen a few times. The chain employs TRBV28 and TRBJ2-3; D is tentatively TRBD1 or TRBD2 (5 bases each). The CDR3 has 12 residues. Germline CDR1 reads MDHEN; CDR2 reads SYDVKM. Trimming pared 10 bases from V and 3 bases from J, leaving 11 bases between. In DNA, the CDR3 is TGTGCCACAGGGACGCGGACAGATACGCAGTATTTT. The encoded protein is CATGTRTDTQYF.

This clonotype was picked up many times. The chain carries TRBV20-1 and TRBJ1-2; the D is unclear. This CDR3 spans 9 amino acids. The ends were cut back, 3 bases at V and 6 bases at J, with 2 bases in the middle. Looked up from germline, CDR1 is DFQATT and CDR2 is SNEGSKA (reference sequence). This chain's CDR3 is CSARDGYTF. The CDR3 DNA sequence: TGCAGTGCTAGGGATGGCTACACCTTC.

The genes are TRBV2 and TRBJ1-2, with D maybe TRBD1 (5 bases). Trimming removed 7 bases from V and 6 bases from J, with 21 bases in between. Germline CDR1 is SNHLY and CDR2 is FYNNEI. CDR3 length equals 15 residues. CDR3 amino acids: CASTPRTGLLNGYTF. The CDR3 DNA reads TGTGCCAGCACCCCAAGGACGGGGCTCTTGAATGGCTACACCTTC.

This clonotype was observed many times. The J gene is TRBJ2-5, the V gene TRBV19, with 8 nucleotides matching TRBD1. Germline values: CDR1 LNHDA, CDR2 SQIVND (reference sequence). The CDR3 covers 16 residues. V shed 4 bases, J shed 2 bases, and the junction held 9 bases outside the gene matches. The CDR3: CASSTMGTGRQETQYF. The CDR3 DNA is TGTGCCAGTAGTACAATGGGGACAGGCCGACAAGAGACCCAGTACTTC.

This sequence joins TRBV5-1 and TRBJ2-3, with D perhaps TRBD1 or TRBD2 (5 bases each). V gave up 2 bases and J gave up 3 bases, with 10 bases separating them. Germline V lookup: CDR1 SGHRS, CDR2 YFSETQ. CDR3 length equals 14 residues. The CDR3 nucleotides are TGCGCCAGCAGCTTAAGTGAGGGGACAGATACGCAGTATTTT. Amino acid sequence: CASSLSEGTDTQYF.

V is TRBV20-1 and J is TRBJ2-7, with D unresolved. CDR1 is DFQATT and CDR2 is SNEGSKA in the germline V gene (reference sequence). The CDR3 length is 12 residues. Trimming cost V 6 bases and J 7 bases, with 16 bases left between them. CDR3 in amino acids: CSAVTFWDEQYF. The CDR3 DNA reads TGCAGTGCGGTGACCTTCTGGGATGAGCAGTACTTC.

This clonotype was seen ten or more times. The chain joins TRBV20-1 to TRBJ2-7; 11 bases are a match to TRBD2. Germline loops: CDR1 DFQATT, CDR2 SNEGSKA (reference sequence). Trimming cost V 6 bases and J 1 base; bases outside gene matches: 5. The CDR3 is made up of 14 amino acids. The CDR3 nucleotides read TGCAGTGCGGGCGGGACTAGCGGATCCTACGAGCAGTACTTC. Translating gives CSAGGTSGSYEQYF.

This clonotype was seen ten or more times. The chain recombines TRBV7-9 with TRBJ2-3, with D possibly being TRBD2 (6 bases). The V end was cut by 5 bases, the J end by 4 bases, with 13 bases between. CDR3 length: 14 residues. Germline V CDR1 and CDR2: SEHNR, FQNEAQ (reference sequence). The CDR3 loop is CASSQGSSADTQYF. In DNA, the CDR3 is TGTGCCAGCAGCCAAGGGTCTAGCGCAGATACGCAGTATTTT.

The rearrangement links TRBV5-1 to TRBJ1-1; TRBD1 is a possible D gene (6 bases). CDR1 SGHRS and CDR2 YFSETQ come from the germline V gene. This CDR3 has 13 amino acids. Trimming removed 3 bases at V and 6 bases at J, with 12 bases between. The CDR3 DNA is TGCGCCAGCAGCTGGAACCGACAGGCTGAAGCTTTCTTT. As protein: CASSWNRQAEAFF.